This T cell receptor (beta chain) was profiled in a study of blood T cell repertoires in COVID-19. CDR1 LGHDT and CDR2 YNNKEL come from the germline V gene (reference sequence). V was shortened by 0 bases and J by 5 bases, with 13 bases between the two germline ends. The CDR3 consists of 15 residues. Sequencing used immunoSEQ multiplex PCR; TCRdb keeps in-frame clones, though not all of them. Among 54,000 or so clones listed, around four fifths were seen once. The TCR comes from a woman aged 80 or over with acute or convalescent COVID-19. Sequencing was done on a sample of peripheral blood. The chain has TRBV3-1 (or the pseudogene TRBV3-2) and TRBJ1-1; possibly TRBD1 for D (5 bases). The CDR3 DNA reads as TGTGCCAGCAGCCAAGATCCCAGGGTTGGGACTGAAGCTTTCTTT. This sequence encodes CASSQDPRVGTEAFF.